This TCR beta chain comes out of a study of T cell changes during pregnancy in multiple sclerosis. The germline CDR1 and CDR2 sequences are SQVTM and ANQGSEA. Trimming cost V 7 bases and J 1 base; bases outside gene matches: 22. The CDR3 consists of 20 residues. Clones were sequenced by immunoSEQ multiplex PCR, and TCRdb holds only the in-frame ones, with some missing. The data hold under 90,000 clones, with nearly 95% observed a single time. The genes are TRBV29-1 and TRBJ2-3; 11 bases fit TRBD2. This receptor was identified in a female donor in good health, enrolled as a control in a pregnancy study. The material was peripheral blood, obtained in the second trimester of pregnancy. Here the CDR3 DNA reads TGCAGCGGTCATGGCGACCTGACTAGCGGGGAGAGATTCGGCACAGATACGCAGTATTTT. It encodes CSGHGDLTSGERFGTDTQYF.